A single sample gave rise to the 22 T cell receptor beta chains below, sequenced in a study of cytomegalovirus exposure and HLA in healthy donors. TCRdb's copy holds only in-frame clones and misses some; the assay was immunoSEQ multiplex PCR. The table shows about 280,000 clones, with 70% to 90% occurring only once. Sequenced: PBMCs. All receptors come from a woman aged 18-29 years in good health and CMV-seronegative.

This chain links TRBV11-2 with TRBJ1-2; D not certain. V was shortened by 1 base and J by 8 bases, with 11 bases between the two germline ends. Germline V gene lookup returns CDR1 SGHAT and CDR2 FQNNGV. The CDR3 length is 13 residues. Here the CDR3 reads CASSLVVGGGYTF. CDR3 in DNA: TGTGCCAGCAGCTTAGTTGTGGGAGGGGGCTACACCTTC.

This chain connects TRBV18 to TRBJ1-4; TRBD1 is a possible D gene (6 bases). Trimming left V 5 bases short and J 0 bases short, with 16 bases between. This CDR3 has 17 residues. Germline V gene sequence: CDR1 KGHSH, CDR2 LQKENI. CDR3 sequence: CASSALGRQATNEKLFF. The DNA of the CDR3 is TGTGCCAGCTCAGCACTGGGACGACAGGCAACTAATGAAAAACTGTTTTTT.

This clone showed up just once. The chain carries TRBV18 and TRBJ2-1, with D perhaps matching TRBD2 (6 bases). Germline-derived CDR1 and CDR2 are KGHSH and LQKENI. With 3 bases removed from V and 6 bases from J, the gap between germline ends came to 6 bases. This CDR3 has 12 residues. CDR3 coding DNA: TGTGCCAGCTCACCGGGGGGCAATGAGCAGTTCTTC. Translating it yields CASSPGGNEQFF. Looking up the rest from reference TRBV18 and TRBJ2-1 gives the full variable domain: NAGVMQNPRHLVRRRGQEARLRCSPMKGHSHVYWYRQLPEEGLKFMVYLQKENIIDESGMPKERFSAEFPKEGPSILRIQQVVRGDSAAYFCASSPGGNEQFFGPGTRLTVL.

This clone appeared a few times. V is TRBV7-9 and J is TRBJ1-5; D is possibly TRBD1 (6 bases). Germline CDR1 reads SEHNR; CDR2 reads FQNEAQ (reference sequence). V lost 5 bases, J lost 6 bases, and 14 bases lay in between. The CDR3 loop spans 14 amino acids. In DNA form, the CDR3 reads TGTGCCAGCAGCCCCGAACAGGGCGTTCAGCCCCAGCATTTT. It yields the protein CASSPEQGVQPQHF.

This clone showed up just once. The CDR3 DNA follows: TGTGCCAGCAGGAACCCCGGGGCTAGCGGTGGATACGAGCAGTACTTC. It is translated as CASRNPGASGGYEQYF. The rearrangement uses TRBV7-8 and TRBJ2-7; TRBD2 matches at 7 bases. V shed 6 bases and J 4 bases; nucleotides not matched to a gene: 15. This CDR3 has 16 amino acids. In germline, CDR1 is SGHVS, CDR2 FQNEAQ.

This clone was picked up one time. This chain connects TRBV19 to TRBJ1-2, with no clear D. Germline CDR1 reads LNHDA; CDR2 reads SQIVND (reference sequence). V lost 5 bases to trimming and J lost 0 bases, with 10 bases between them. This CDR3 spans 14 amino acids. The CDR3, as DNA: TGTGCCAGTAGTCAGAATCAAGCTAACTATGGCTACACCTTC. Translation gives CASSQNQANYGYTF.

The chain employs TRBV7-6 and TRBJ1-2; 7 bases fit TRBD1. The CDR3 totals 17 residues. The V gene end was trimmed by 5 bases and the J gene end by 5 bases; junction bases not matched to a gene: 17. Germline lookup yields CDR1 SGHVS and CDR2 FNYEAQ. The CDR3 reads CASSQWDSGLTGYGYTF. CDR3 coding DNA: TGTGCCAGCAGCCAATGGGACAGTGGATTAACTGGGTATGGCTACACCTTC.

The chain joins TRBV28 to TRBJ2-7, with 8 bases identical to TRBD1. Germline V gene lookup returns CDR1 MDHEN and CDR2 SYDVKM. V was pared by 3 bases and J by 7 bases, with 11 bases of the junction left unmatched. The CDR3 totals 15 residues. CDR3 loop: CASSFAGQGAHEQYF. The CDR3 nucleotides are TGTGCCAGCAGTTTTGCGGGGCAGGGGGCTCATGAGCAGTACTTC.

The chain recombines TRBV11-2 with TRBJ1-2; no definite D call. The CDR3 is made up of 15 amino acids. The germline V gene has CDR1 SGHAT and CDR2 FQNNGV. Between the trimmed V and J ends, which lost 2 bases and 0 bases, there was a span of 10 bases. CDR3 residues: CASSLRERANYGYTF. The DNA of the CDR3 is TGTGCCAGCAGCTTAAGGGAGCGAGCTAACTATGGCTACACCTTC. The variable domain in full, completed from reference TRBV11-2 and TRBJ1-2, reads EAGVAQSPRYKIIEKRQSVAFWCNPISGHATLYWYQQILGQGPKLLIQFQNNGVVDDSQLPKDRFSAERLKGVDSTLKIQPAKLEDSAVYLCASSLRERANYGYTFGSGTRLTVV.

This CDR3 reads CASSVSQGAYDYGYTF. The CDR3 nucleotides read TGTGCCAGCAGCGTAAGTCAAGGGGCCTACGACTATGGCTACACCTTC. The chain uses TRBV9 and TRBJ1-2, with a possible D match to TRBD1 (5 bases). The CDR3 sequence is 16 residues long. V was trimmed by 1 base and J by 3 bases, leaving 16 bases between them. Looked up from germline, CDR1 is SGDLS and CDR2 is YYNGEE.

The rearrangement links TRBV2 to TRBJ2-7, with TRBD1 matching over 8 bases. The germline V gene has CDR1 SNHLY and CDR2 FYNNEI. The trim removed 4 bases at V and 3 bases at J, leaving 17 bases unmatched. The CDR3 totals 18 residues. The CDR3 is CASSASPSSGTGFYEQYF. The DNA for the CDR3 is TGTGCCAGCAGTGCCTCCCCGTCGTCCGGGACAGGCTTCTACGAGCAGTACTTC. Full variable domain (remainder filled in from reference TRBV2 and TRBJ2-7): EPEVTQTPSHQVTQMGQEVILRCVPISNHLYFYWYRQILGQKVEFLVSFYNNEISEKSEIFDDQFSVERPDGSNFTLKIRSTKLEDSAMYFCASSASPSSGTGFYEQYFGPGTRLTVT.

V usage is TRBV28 and J usage is TRBJ2-5, with TRBD2 matching 12 bases. With V trimmed by 8 bases and J by 1 base, 2 bases remained unmatched. Germline values: CDR1 MDHEN, CDR2 SYDVKM. CDR3 length: 14 amino acids. The CDR3 nucleotides are TGTGCCAGCGGACTAGCGGGGACCCAAGAGACCCAGTACTTC. Protein sequence: CASGLAGTQETQYF.

This chain joins TRBV18 and TRBJ2-7, with 7 bases that match TRBD2. Per the germline V gene, CDR1 is KGHSH and CDR2 is LQKENI. V was pared by 4 bases and J by 3 bases, with 9 bases of the junction left unmatched. This CDR3 contains 15 residues. CDR3 sequence reads: CASSRGRALDYEQYF. CDR3 sequence (DNA): TGTGCCAGCTCACGTGGGAGGGCCTTGGACTACGAGCAGTACTTC. The whole variable domain, filled in from reference TRBV18 and TRBJ2-7, reads NAGVMQNPRHLVRRRGQEARLRCSPMKGHSHVYWYRQLPEEGLKFMVYLQKENIIDESGMPKERFSAEFPKEGPSILRIQQVVRGDSAAYFCASSRGRALDYEQYFGPGTRLTVT.

The chain employs TRBV28 and TRBJ2-7; D call uncertain. Germline CDR1 reads MDHEN; CDR2 reads SYDVKM. This CDR3 region has 11 residues. V lost 1 base and J 5 bases, leaving 3 bases between the germline ends. The CDR3 sequence: CASSLYNEQYF. The CDR3 coding sequence is TGTGCCAGCAGTTTATATAACGAGCAGTACTTC.

The CDR3 DNA follows: TGTGCCAGCGAGGACAGGGGAAAAGAGACCCAGTACTTC. This sequence encodes CASEDRGKETQYF. The V gene is TRBV6-1, the J gene TRBJ2-5; TRBD1 matches 9 bases. V dropped 8 bases and J dropped 3; count of bases not matched to a gene: 4. CDR3 size: 13 residues. The germline V gene has CDR1 MNHNS and CDR2 SASEGT.

The gene calls are TRBV29-1 and TRBJ1-4; D is possibly TRBD1 (6 bases). The CDR3 loop spans 15 amino acids. V lost 7 bases to trimming and J lost 8 bases, with 23 bases between them. Germline CDR1 SQVTM, CDR2 ANQGSEA. As DNA, the CDR3 is TGCAGCGCCGGACAGACTGGGGCCCCCGGAGAAAAACTGTTTTTT. Amino acid sequence: CSAGQTGAPGEKLFF.

This chain uses TRBV9 with TRBJ2-7; a weak D match, TRBD1 (5 bases). V was pared by 2 bases and J by 2 bases, with 11 bases between. This CDR3 has 14 residues. Germline loops: CDR1 SGDLS, CDR2 YYNGEE. CDR3 nucleotides: TGTGCCAGCAGCGTGGGGCTGGGAACCTACGAGCAGTACTTC. It specifies CASSVGLGTYEQYF.

The chain combines TRBV27 with TRBJ1-1; TRBD1 is a possible D gene (5 bases). The CDR3 contains 12 residues. Per germline, CDR1 MNHEY and CDR2 SMNVEV (reference sequence). V shed 5 bases and J shed 1 base, with 5 bases lying between them. CDR3 sequence (DNA): TGTGCCAGCAGTGGACAGAACACTGAAGCTTTCTTT. Its translation is CASSGQNTEAFF.

V is TRBV27 and J is TRBJ1-1; 8 bases are shared with TRBD1. The germline CDR1 and CDR2 sequences are MNHEY and SMNVEV (reference sequence). V lost 3 bases and J lost 11; bases outside the gene matches: 8. This CDR3 is 13 amino acids long. This CDR3 reads CASSLNRGASAFF. The CDR3 nucleotides are TGTGCCAGCAGTTTGAACAGGGGGGCTTCTGCTTTCTTT.

This chain joins TRBV27 and TRBJ1-1; maybe TRBD1 (6 bases). The CDR3 consists of 14 residues. Looked up from germline, CDR1 is MNHEY and CDR2 is SMNVEV (reference sequence). Trimming left V 8 bases short and J 1 base short, with 14 bases between. The CDR3 loop is CASSWGGQNTEAFF. The CDR3 bases are TGTGCCAGCTCTTGGGGGGGGCAGAACACTGAAGCTTTCTTT.

The CDR3: CASSQAPGLAGNYEQYF. CDR3 bases: TGCGCCAGCAGCCAAGCCCCCGGACTAGCGGGAAACTACGAGCAGTACTTC. V usage is TRBV4-1 and J usage is TRBJ2-7; 12 bases map to TRBD2. V shed 1 base and J 3 bases; nucleotides not matched to a gene: 7. CDR1 MGHRA and CDR2 YSYEKL come from the germline V gene. The CDR3 loop spans 17 amino acids.

The V call is TRBV5-1, the J call TRBJ2-7; D is perhaps TRBD2 (5 bases). V dropped 4 bases and J dropped 5 bases, with 7 bases sitting between them. This CDR3 spans 11 amino acids. Germline loops: CDR1 SGHRS, CDR2 YFSETQ. The CDR3 DNA reads as TGCGCCAGCAGCCGAGGGAACGAGCAGTACTTC. Translation: CASSRGNEQYF.